This TCR beta chain was sequenced in a study of T cells in Graves' hyperthyroidism and ophthalmopathy. The TCR beta CDR3 regions underwent amplification using RNA transcripts as the source. The primer set for the first-round RT-PCR of the TCR CDR3 was HTBI. TCRdb processed the multiplex PCR reads anew with MiXCR; each CDR3 protein has one entry. The sample records hundreds of thousands of distinct CDR3 sequences, roughly 14% being singletons. This clonotype was seen only a few times. The source of this sequence is a woman between 40 and 55 years old with Graves' ophthalmopathy. Input material: blood.

DNA of the CDR3: TGTGCCAGCAGTTTGGGTCCTGGGCCAAAAAACATTCAGTACTTC. Residues: CASSLGPGPKNIQYF. V and J are TRBV28 and TRBJ2-4, with unresolved D. CDR3 length equals 15 residues. Trimming took 3 bases from V and 4 from J, leaving 13 bases between them. The germline V gene encodes CDR1 MDHEN and CDR2 SYDVKM.